A single sample gave rise to the 17 T cell receptor beta chains below, sequenced in a study of T-cell reconstitution after alpha-beta-depleted transplantation in children. Molecular barcoding with unique molecular identifiers was used for the TCRbeta library. TCRdb re-analysed the PCR reads in MiXCR, keeping a single row per CDR3 protein. The sample holds about 110,000 distinct CDR3 sequences, under 25% seen once. Sequenced material: PBMCs, mostly from graft donor cells, taken 180 days after TCRalphabeta/CD19-depleted stem cell transplant. The receptors here all came from a male patient aged 2 to 9 who had a stem cell transplant for chronic granulomatous disease, so the T cells may come from the graft donor.

V usage is TRBV5-1 and J usage is TRBJ2-1; 9 bases are a match to TRBD2. CDR1 and CDR2 (germline): SGHRS, YFSETQ. V dropped 4 bases and J dropped 3; count of bases not matched to a gene: 5. CDR3 length: 15 residues. CDR3 sequence: CASSPRTSVYNEQFF. The CDR3 DNA reads TGCGCCAGCAGCCCCCGGACTAGCGTCTACAATGAGCAGTTCTTC. The full variable domain, rest sourced from reference TRBV5-1 and TRBJ2-1, is KAGVTQTPRYLIKTRGQQVTLSCSPISGHRSVSWYQQTPGQGLQFLFEYFSETQRNKGNFPGRFSGRQFSNSRSEMNVSTLELGDSALYLCASSPRTSVYNEQFFGPGTRLTVL.

This clonotype came up a few times. The chain combines TRBV29-1 with TRBJ2-1; 9 bases are a match to TRBD2. The V segment lost 4 bases and the J segment 10 bases; nucleotides outside the gene matches: 8. CDR1 SQVTM and CDR2 ANQGSEA come from the germline V gene. The CDR3 spans 13 residues. The CDR3 coding sequence is TGCAGCGTTGGTGGCGGGAGGGCTGGGGAGCAGTTCTTC. This codes for CSVGGGRAGEQFF.

The chain links TRBV20-1 to TRBJ2-3; D gene unclear. The CDR3 sequence is 14 residues long. CDR1 DFQATT and CDR2 SNEGSKA come from the germline V gene (reference sequence). V dropped 4 bases and J dropped 2 bases, with 13 bases sitting between them. CDR3 region: CSATPWALTDTQYF. The CDR3 coding sequence is TGCAGTGCTACCCCATGGGCACTCACAGATACGCAGTATTTT.

This rearrangement joins TRBV20-1 to TRBJ2-7; 7 nucleotides align to TRBD2. CDR3 size: 15 residues. V trimming: 3 bases; J trimming: 2 bases; junction bases outside the gene matches: 10. Germline V gene sequence: CDR1 DFQATT, CDR2 SNEGSKA (reference sequence). The CDR3 here is CSASSAAGVTYEQYF. CDR3 nucleotide sequence: TGCAGTGCTAGTAGTGCGGCGGGAGTCACCTACGAGCAGTACTTC.

This clonotype was found many times. The chain carries TRBV25-1 and TRBJ2-5; 14 bases match TRBD2. CDR1 MGHDK and CDR2 SYGVNS come from the germline V gene. V shed 8 bases and J 5 bases; nucleotides not matched to a gene: 10. The CDR3 consists of 16 residues. CDR3 coding DNA: TGTGCCAGCGTAGACCCGGGACTAGCGGGGGTGGAGACCCAGTACTTC. Protein product: CASVDPGLAGVETQYF.

This clonotype was detected only a few times. The V and J genes are TRBV29-1 and TRBJ2-1, with D possibly being TRBD1 or TRBD2 (5 bases each). Trimming left V 5 bases short and J 1 base short, with 12 bases between. The CDR3 extends over 14 amino acids. Germline V gives CDR1 SQVTM, CDR2 ANQGSEA. CDR3 sequence (DNA): TGCAGCGTTTTACGGGACGGGTCCTACAATGAGCAGTTCTTC. This codes for CSVLRDGSYNEQFF.

The chain uses TRBV7-8 and TRBJ2-3, with D uncertain. The CDR3 covers 16 residues. Germline V gene sequence: CDR1 SGHVS, CDR2 FQNEAQ. V lost 4 bases and J lost 6, with 20 bases in between. The CDR3 DNA is TGTGCCAGCAGCTCCTCCCGACTCCCGACGAGGGATACGCAGTATTTT. Protein: CASSSSRLPTRDTQYF.

This sequence joins TRBV12-3 or TRBV12-4 and TRBJ2-5; the match to TRBD2 covers 12 bases. The CDR3 runs 17 residues. The J segment lost 7 bases and the V segment lost 5 bases, leaving 14 bases of the junction unmatched. The CDR3 is CASSPYGGLAGGPTQYF. CDR3 in DNA: TGTGCCAGCAGTCCCTATGGGGGGCTAGCGGGAGGGCCGACCCAGTACTTC.

This clonotype was observed many times. This chain joins TRBV20-1 and TRBJ2-7; 9 nucleotides agree with TRBD2. Per the germline V gene, CDR1 is DFQATT and CDR2 is SNEGSKA (reference sequence). The V and J ends lost 1 base and 1 base, in that order; junction bases with no gene match: 5. This CDR3 has 15 amino acids. CDR3 in DNA: TGCAGTGCTAGAGGTCTAGCGGGGTCTTCCTACGAGCAGTACTTC. Its protein is CSARGLAGSSYEQYF.

This clonotype was detected ten times or more. CDR3 residues: CASSLGGYGSYNEQFF. The CDR3, as DNA: TGCGCCAGCAGCTTGGGGGGCTATGGGTCCTACAATGAGCAGTTCTTC. This chain joins TRBV5-1 and TRBJ2-1; a weak D match, TRBD1 (5 bases). V was clipped by 0 bases and J by 1 base, with 11 bases between them. This CDR3 contains 16 residues. Germline lookup yields CDR1 SGHRS and CDR2 YFSETQ.

The J gene is TRBJ2-1, the V gene TRBV20-1; D is undetermined. Germline V gives CDR1 DFQATT, CDR2 SNEGSKA (reference sequence). CDR3 length: 13 amino acids. The V end was cut by 6 bases, the J end by 2 bases, with 11 bases between. The CDR3 DNA sequence: TGCAGTGCGTACTATCCCGCCTACAATGAGCAGTTCTTC. Protein: CSAYYPAYNEQFF.

This sequence joins TRBV12-3 or TRBV12-4 and TRBJ2-1; D remains unclear. V lost 8 bases and J lost 6, with 8 bases in between. The length of the CDR3 is 11 residues. This CDR3 reads CASSVRNEQFF. Here the CDR3 DNA reads TGTGCCAGCTCAGTGCGCAATGAGCAGTTCTTC.

The CDR3 sequence is CASSPTSATDTQYF. CDR3 DNA: TGTGCCAGCAGCCCGACTAGTGCAACAGATACGCAGTATTTT. V is TRBV12-3 or TRBV12-4 and J is TRBJ2-3; a weak D match, TRBD2 (6 bases). V lost 6 bases to trimming and J lost 3 bases, with 13 bases between them. CDR3 length: 14 amino acids.

In this sample, this clonotype turned up many times. The chain uses TRBV29-1 and TRBJ2-1, with 8 bases identical to TRBD1. CDR1 and CDR2 (germline): SQVTM, ANQGSEA. The CDR3 has 12 residues. The V and J ends lost 8 bases and 4 bases, in that order; junction bases with no gene match: 4. Here the CDR3 reads CSPRTGYNEQFF. For the CDR3, the DNA is TGCAGCCCTAGGACAGGGTACAATGAGCAGTTCTTC.

This clonotype was counted a few times. The gene calls are TRBV12-3 or TRBV12-4 and TRBJ1-4; D remains unclear. The CDR3 loop spans 15 amino acids. Trimming took off 3 bases at V and 0 bases at J, with 8 bases between the two ends. In nucleotides, the CDR3 is TGTGCCAGCAGTTTTCACCTAGCAACTAATGAAAAACTGTTTTTT. Its protein is CASSFHLATNEKLFF.

The chain recombines TRBV24-1 with TRBJ2-1; 10 bases map to TRBD2. Trimming took 4 bases from V and 4 from J; bases not matched to a gene: 3. The CDR3 has 15 residues. Germline CDR1 and CDR2: KGHDR and SFDVKD. The CDR3 nucleotides read TGTGCCACCAGTGAAAGCGGGAGGGGGTACAATGAGCAGTTCTTC. Encoded protein: CATSESGRGYNEQFF.

This clonotype was recorded at least ten times. The V and J genes are TRBV5-5 and TRBJ1-5; D perhaps matches TRBD1 (5 bases). Germline values: CDR1 SGHKS, CDR2 YYEKEE (reference sequence). The CDR3 covers 13 residues. V lost 3 bases, J lost 8 bases, and 12 bases lay in between. The CDR3 sequence: CASSYQGIEPQHF. The CDR3, as DNA: TGTGCCAGCAGCTATCAGGGCATCGAGCCCCAGCATTTT.